The 8 T cell receptor beta chains listed next were all sequenced from one sample in a study of OX40 agonist ivuxolimab in advanced cancers. The repertoire was sequenced with immunoSEQ multiplex PCR; TCRdb's copy has only in-frame clones and lacks some. Among 77,000 or so clones listed, 90% to 95% were seen once. The material sequenced was CD4+ or CD8+ T cells sorted from blood, taken in a trial of the OX40 agonist ivuxolimab. These receptors all stem from an adult with an advanced solid tumor such as melanoma, head and neck, liver or kidney cancer.

The chain links TRBV10-3 to TRBJ1-1; D remains ambiguous. Germline lookup yields CDR1 ENHRY and CDR2 SYGVKD. This CDR3 has 15 residues. V shed 4 bases and J shed 5 bases, with 17 bases lying between them. The CDR3 loop is CAISARLGLGTEAFF. For the CDR3, the DNA is TGTGCCATCAGTGCCCGGTTAGGCCTGGGAACTGAAGCTTTCTTT.

J is TRBJ1-1 and V is TRBV19; D gene unclear. Trimming left V 4 bases short and J 10 bases short, with 7 bases between. The CDR3 consists of 10 residues. The germline V gene encodes CDR1 LNHDA and CDR2 SQIVND (reference sequence). This CDR3 reads CASSRLRAFF. DNA of the CDR3: TGTGCCAGTAGTAGGCTAAGAGCTTTCTTT.

The rearrangement uses TRBV16 and TRBJ1-6, with unresolved D. Germline CDR1 is KGHSY and CDR2 is FQNENV. The CDR3 contains 15 residues. Between the trimmed V and J ends, which lost 5 bases and 6 bases, there was a span of 14 bases. CDR3 bases: TGTGCCAGCAGCAAAGACCCGGGAACTAATTCACCCCTCCACTTT. Its protein product is CASSKDPGTNSPLHF.

This chain connects TRBV29-1 to TRBJ2-3, with D possibly TRBD2 on 5 matching bases. CDR3 length: 13 residues. Germline V gene lookup returns CDR1 SQVTM and CDR2 ANQGSEA. Trimming removed 7 bases at V and 3 bases at J, with 14 bases between. For the CDR3, the DNA is TGCAGCGCTGGGAGAGGCCCGACAGATACGCAGTATTTT. Residues: CSAGRGPTDTQYF.

A single count supports this clone. CDR3 sequence reads: CASGADTQYF. The CDR3 nucleotides read TGTGCCAGCGGGGCAGATACGCAGTATTTT. The chain combines TRBV7-9 with TRBJ2-3; D is unresolved. Germline loops: CDR1 SEHNR, CDR2 FQNEAQ (reference sequence). V shed 8 bases and J shed 4 bases, with 4 bases lying between them. This CDR3 has 10 residues.

The chain has TRBV6-1 and TRBJ1-5; the D gene is possibly TRBD1 (5 bases). With 3 bases removed from V and 1 base from J, the gap between germline ends came to 13 bases. Germline CDR1 MNHNS, CDR2 SASEGT. The CDR3 loop spans 16 amino acids. As DNA, the CDR3 is TGTGCCAGCAGTGAGGCAGTGGGGGGAAGCAATCAGCCCCAGCATTTT. It yields the protein CASSEAVGGSNQPQHF.

The J gene is TRBJ2-5, the V gene TRBV6-5; D unresolved. Judging by the DNA end, TRBJ2-7 fits better; the J call may be wrong. The CDR3 spans 12 residues. Germline-derived CDR1 and CDR2 are MNHEY and SVGAGI. Here the CDR3 DNA reads TGTGCCAGCAGTTCGGCAGCCTACGAGCAGTACTTC. It translates to CASSSAAYEQYF.

The chain combines TRBV6-1 with TRBJ2-7; D perhaps matches TRBD1 (6 bases). Trimming shortened V by 7 bases and J by 0 bases, and 13 bases separated the two germline ends. Germline V CDR1 and CDR2: MNHNS, SASEGT. This CDR3 spans 14 amino acids. The DNA of the CDR3 is TGTGCCAGCACCCAGCAGGGGAGCTCCTACGAGCAGTACTTC. It is translated as CASTQQGSSYEQYF.